This TCR beta chain was recorded in a study of blood T cell repertoires in COVID-19 (dated by TCRdb to between 2020 and 2021). Context from the whole study: Samples covering the acute and convalescent phases of COVID-19 were provided by collaborators in the United States, Italy and Spain. The prospective study material was composed of cDNA or gDNA derived from T cells, B-cell-depleted T cells, or PBMCs. Where available, HLA class I and class II types were taken from metadata supplied by the sample provider and were not determined by assay-based typing. The samples were drawn from the first 160 participants of the ongoing ImmuneRACE study and from 950 to 1,500 subjects provided by 6 global collaborators. The repertoires were released in a freely available public database intended as a resource for research on the immune response to SARS-CoV-2. Sample metadata almost always included a de-identified subject ID, COVID-19 status, age in years and sex. Subjects who had been exposed to COVID-19, were actively infected with it, or had recovered from it provided the deeply sampled blood TCRbeta repertoires that made up the dataset.

TCRbeta CDR3 regions were amplified from genomic DNA by means of the immunoSEQ Assay, a bias-controlled multiplex PCR. Per the authors' processing: The number of nucleated cells in each sample was estimated by amplification of reference gene primers within the assay. To quantify the absolute abundance of each unique TCRbeta CDR3 rearrangement, sequence reads were collapsed and filtered. For each sample, productive Simpson clonality was calculated as the square root of Simpson's diversity index across productive rearrangements. In TCRdb, the immuneACCESS table is reduced to in-frame sequences with V and J assigned. These tables do not hold every clone; where another copy was compared, an unresolved V gene accounts for under half, and the others remain unexplained. V and J calls and clone size come straight from that table; D and trimming were deduced from the DNA. Here the sample has around 76,000 clones; 80% occur a single time. The top ten constitute 9.5% to 15% of the sample.

V and J lose 5 bases and 0 bases, and a span of 7 bases separates them. From the cysteine through the phenylalanine, the CDR3 covers 13 amino acids. The CDR3 DNA has 39 bases and is translated from base 1. CDR1 SGHAT and CDR2 FQNNGV are derived from the germline V gene. Comment on this clone: Its antigen target is currently unknown. The record has no base qualities; no much larger clone is one base away.

One collaborating source in Seattle enrolled patients while the patients were actively infected and followed the patients over time throughout the course of disease. Whole blood was collected in K2EDTA tubes by collaborating institutions according to the institutions' own protocols. Collaborator samples were shipped for TCRbeta analysis as frozen whole blood, isolated PBMCs, or DNA extracted from either sample type. Overall study outcomes, separate from this receptor: How much clinical and demographic metadata was included differed by source and by participant, and the metadata was provided uncurated.

Material for sequencing was peripheral blood. The chain employs TRBV11-2 and TRBJ1-1; the D gene lacks a confident call. The sequence came from a middle-aged man with COVID-19, enrolled during active disease. The encoded CDR3 is CASSPTLNTEAFF. The DNA is as follows: TGTGCCAGCAGCCCCACTCTGAACACTGAAGCTTTCTTT.